These 19 T cell receptor beta chains share one sample of origin, sequenced in a study of blood T cell repertoires in COVID-19. Data came from immunoSEQ multiplex PCR; TCRdb stores just in-frame clones and leaves some out. The data contain 250,000 to 350,000 clones, roughly 90% of them singletons. Sequenced material: peripheral blood. These receptors originate from a woman in her forties or fifties with active or convalescent COVID-19.

The rearrangement joins TRBV18 to TRBJ1-5; 9 bases are a match to TRBD1. Trimming at V came to 9 bases and at J to 4 bases, leaving 4 bases not matched to a gene. The CDR3 loop spans 13 amino acids. Per germline, CDR1 KGHSH and CDR2 LQKENI. In DNA form, the CDR3 reads TGTGCCAGTACCGGGACAGGGAATCAGCCCCAGCATTTT. This encodes CASTGTGNQPQHF.

CDR3: CASSQAPVETQYF. The CDR3 DNA is TGTGCCAGCAGCCAAGCCCCCGTAGAGACCCAGTACTTC. The V call is TRBV14, the J call TRBJ2-5; D gene unclear. Germline CDR1 is SGHDN and CDR2 is FVKESK. Trimming stripped 1 base from V and 4 bases from J, with 7 bases between. This CDR3 has 13 amino acids.

V and J are TRBV2 and TRBJ1-1, with 9 bases that match TRBD1. This CDR3 contains 17 residues. CDR1 and CDR2 (germline): SNHLY, FYNNEI. V shed 4 bases and J 1 base; nucleotides not matched to a gene: 10. The CDR3 DNA follows: TGTGCCAGCAGTGGGGACAGGGTAAGGGCCACGAACACTGAAGCTTTCTTT. This translates into CASSGDRVRATNTEAFF.

This chain connects TRBV5-1 to TRBJ2-7; 12 positions match TRBD1. The germline CDR1 and CDR2 sequences are SGHRS and YFSETQ. The CDR3 consists of 15 residues. Trimming cost V 4 bases and J 3 bases; bases outside gene matches: 5. The CDR3 here is CASSVGTGGNYEQYF. Written as DNA, the CDR3 is TGCGCCAGCAGCGTGGGGACAGGGGGCAACTACGAGCAGTACTTC. Together with reference TRBV5-1 and TRBJ2-7, the CDR3 gives the full variable domain: KAGVTQTPRYLIKTRGQQVTLSCSPISGHRSVSWYQQTPGQGLQFLFEYFSETQRNKGNFPGRFSGRQFSNSRSEMNVSTLELGDSALYLCASSVGTGGNYEQYFGPGTRLTVT.

The rearrangement uses TRBV7-3 and TRBJ2-5, with a tentative D call TRBD1 (5 bases). The CDR3 spans 15 residues. Germline CDR1 reads SGHTA; CDR2 reads FQGTGA. Trimming pared 9 bases from V and 1 base from J, leaving 18 bases between. The CDR3 protein is CASRVQGTVQETQYF. The CDR3 nucleotides read TGTGCCAGTCGAGTGCAGGGTACTGTCCAAGAGACCCAGTACTTC.

This chain connects TRBV7-8 to TRBJ2-7, with D possibly TRBD1 on 5 matching bases. Looked up from germline, CDR1 is SGHVS and CDR2 is FQNEAQ. The CDR3 is 16 residues long. V was trimmed by 3 bases and J by 1 base, leaving 16 bases between them. The CDR3 bases are TGTGCCAGCAGCTTTGGAAGGAACAGGCCTTCCTACGAGCAGTACTTC. Translated, it gives CASSFGRNRPSYEQYF.

This clone occurred once. The chain recombines TRBV30 with TRBJ2-7; possibly TRBD1 for D (6 bases). Between the trimmed V and J ends, which lost 0 bases and 5 bases, there was a span of 8 bases. The CDR3 extends over 12 amino acids. Looked up from germline, CDR1 is GTSNPN and CDR2 is SVGIG (reference sequence). For the CDR3, the DNA is TGTGCCTGGAGTGTACAGGGCCACGAGCAGTACTTC. It is translated as CAWSVQGHEQYF. The variable domain in full, with the rest retrieved from reference TRBV30 and TRBJ2-7, is SQTIHQWPATLVQPVGSPLSLECTVEGTSNPNLYWYRQAAGRGLQLLFYSVGIGQISSEVPQNLSASRPQDRQFILSSKKLLLSDSGFYLCAWSVQGHEQYFGPGTRLTVT.

The J gene is TRBJ1-1, the V gene TRBV27; D is unresolved. V was pared by 1 base and J by 3 bases, with 21 bases between. CDR1 MNHEY and CDR2 SMNVEV come from the germline V gene (reference sequence). The CDR3 extends over 18 amino acids. CDR3 region: CASSLLGRGGSADTEAFF. CDR3 nucleotides: TGTGCCAGCAGTTTATTGGGTCGTGGAGGGTCAGCGGACACTGAAGCTTTCTTT.

This clone occurred once. The genes are TRBV28 and TRBJ1-5; 9 bases match TRBD1. The V and J ends lost 6 bases and 5 bases, in that order; junction bases with no gene match: 14. Per germline, CDR1 MDHEN and CDR2 SYDVKM. This CDR3 has 17 residues. This CDR3 is CASSLDRGGRFDQPQHF. The CDR3 nucleotides read TGTGCCAGCAGCCTTGACAGGGGGGGTCGTTTCGATCAGCCCCAGCATTTT.

The sample holds one count of this clone. The chain recombines TRBV7-9 with TRBJ1-2, with D possibly TRBD1 on 6 matching bases. V shed 5 bases and J shed 12 bases, with 22 bases lying between them. The CDR3 spans 14 residues. Germline assignment: CDR1 SEHNR and CDR2 FQNEAQ (reference sequence). The CDR3 bases are TGTGCCAGCAGCGTGGGGGCTCTCGACCCCCCCCACACCTTC. Protein sequence: CASSVGALDPPHTF.

The V and J genes are TRBV6-2 or TRBV6-3 and TRBJ2-1; tentative D call: TRBD2 (5 bases). Trimming removed 5 bases at V and 5 bases at J, with 31 bases between. The germline gives CDR1 MNHEY, CDR2 SVGEGT. This CDR3 contains 20 residues. The CDR3 spells CASSPRPHKGRERGNNEQFF. Here the CDR3 DNA reads TGTGCCAGCAGTCCGCGCCCCCATAAAGGCCGGGAAAGAGGAAACAATGAGCAGTTCTTC.

This chain uses TRBV30 with TRBJ1-2, with D possibly being TRBD1 (5 bases). In germline, CDR1 is GTSNPN, CDR2 SVGIG (reference sequence). The CDR3 has 14 residues. V shed 0 bases and J shed 8 bases, with 16 bases lying between them. In DNA form, the CDR3 reads TGTGCCTGGAGTGTAGGTGGGGGGATTGACGGCTACACCTTC. It is translated as CAWSVGGGIDGYTF. The complete variable domain, with remaining parts taken from reference TRBV30 and TRBJ1-2, reads SQTIHQWPATLVQPVGSPLSLECTVEGTSNPNLYWYRQAAGRGLQLLFYSVGIGQISSEVPQNLSASRPQDRQFILSSKKLLLSDSGFYLCAWSVGGGIDGYTFGSGTRLTVV.

The chain is built from TRBV4-1 and TRBJ2-7, with 12 bases identical to TRBD2. Germline lookup yields CDR1 MGHRA and CDR2 YSYEKL. The CDR3 is made up of 15 amino acids. Trimming cost V 5 bases and J 7 bases; bases outside gene matches: 9. The CDR3 sequence is CASSSTTSGSWEQYF. In DNA, the CDR3 is TGCGCCAGCAGCTCCACGACTAGCGGGAGTTGGGAGCAGTACTTC.

In this sample, this clone turned up many times. This chain connects TRBV28 to TRBJ1-5; D is uncertain. Germline CDR1 MDHEN, CDR2 SYDVKM. With 5 bases removed from V and 3 bases from J, the gap between germline ends came to 14 bases. The CDR3 covers 15 residues. The DNA for the CDR3 is TGTGCCAGCAGTCCCTCGGGGAGGGTCAATCAGCCCCAGCATTTT. Residues: CASSPSGRVNQPQHF.

The rearrangement uses TRBV29-1 and TRBJ2-1; D uncertain. CDR1 is SQVTM, CDR2 ANQGSEA, per germline. V was trimmed by 4 bases and J by 7 bases, leaving 17 bases between them. The CDR3 loop spans 14 amino acids. The CDR3 sequence is CSVVGRLARNEQFF. The CDR3 coding sequence is TGCAGCGTTGTCGGCAGGCTCGCAAGGAATGAGCAGTTCTTC.

The rearrangement links TRBV5-1 to TRBJ2-1; the D gene is possibly TRBD1 (5 bases). The CDR3 contains 13 residues. In germline, CDR1 is SGHRS, CDR2 YFSETQ. V was trimmed by 3 bases and J by 8 bases, leaving 12 bases between them. The CDR3 region is CASSSTARDEQFF. In DNA form, the CDR3 reads TGCGCCAGCAGCTCCACTGCCAGGGATGAGCAGTTCTTC.

This chain uses TRBV18 with TRBJ1-5; D uncertain. Trimming cost V 3 bases and J 7 bases, with 19 bases left between them. There are 16 residues in the CDR3. Germline V gene data show CDR1 as KGHSH and CDR2 as LQKENI. The CDR3 coding sequence is TGTGCCAGCTCACCGTCGACCCCCACGAGCGGACAGCCCCAGCATTTT. It encodes CASSPSTPTSGQPQHF.

This chain links TRBV6-2 or TRBV6-3 with TRBJ2-2; 14 bases match TRBD2. The ends lost 2 bases at V and 3 bases at J; junction bases unmatched: 2. There are 17 residues in the CDR3. CDR1 and CDR2 (germline): MNHEY, SVGEGT. The CDR3 DNA follows: TGTGCCAGCAGTTACCCGGGACTAGCGGGGGACACCGGGGAGCTGTTTTTT. Protein product: CASSYPGLAGDTGELFF.

The J gene is TRBJ1-1, the V gene TRBV11-2; no clear D gene. CDR3 size: 15 residues. Germline assignment: CDR1 SGHAT and CDR2 FQNNGV. V gave up 2 bases and J gave up 4 bases, with 14 bases separating them. The CDR3 coding sequence is TGTGCCAGCAGCTTATCATTCGGGGTCCCCACTGAAGCTTTCTTT. This codes for CASSLSFGVPTEAFF.